These 21 T cell receptor beta chains were all obtained from the same sample, sequenced in a study of T cell changes during pregnancy in multiple sclerosis. Generated by immunoSEQ multiplex PCR, the TCRdb table keeps only in-frame clones and is missing some. The table has roughly 20,000 clones, around 89% seen once; the top ten hold about 1.3%. The sample here was CD4+ T cells from peripheral blood mononuclear cells, taken in the first trimester of pregnancy. The source of these receptors is a female donor in good health, enrolled as a control in a pregnancy study.

This clone was picked up one time. This chain connects TRBV29-1 to TRBJ2-1; TRBD2 agrees at 9 bases. The CDR3 totals 14 residues. From germline, CDR1 is SQVTM and CDR2 ANQGSEA. Trimming cost V 2 bases and J 6 bases; bases outside gene matches: 5. CDR3: CSVERSGSGNEQFF. Written as DNA, the CDR3 is TGCAGCGTTGAACGTAGCGGGAGTGGCAATGAGCAGTTCTTC.

This clone was picked up one time. The chain carries TRBV30 and TRBJ1-5, with D hard to call. The CDR3 is 14 residues long. In germline, CDR1 is GTSNPN, CDR2 SVGIG (reference sequence). V shed 0 bases and J shed 3 bases, with 9 bases lying between them. The CDR3, as DNA: TGTGCCTGGAGTGTACGGCAGGACAATCAGCCCCAGCATTTT. It translates to CAWSVRQDNQPQHF. The whole variable domain, remainder taken from reference TRBV30 and TRBJ1-5, is SQTIHQWPATLVQPVGSPLSLECTVEGTSNPNLYWYRQAAGRGLQLLFYSVGIGQISSEVPQNLSASRPQDRQFILSSKKLLLSDSGFYLCAWSVRQDNQPQHFGDGTRLSIL.

The chain recombines TRBV7-9 with TRBJ2-3; 13 bases are shared with TRBD2. CDR3 size: 15 residues. Germline V gene lookup returns CDR1 SEHNR and CDR2 FQNEAQ (reference sequence). With V trimmed by 5 bases and J by 6 bases, 5 bases remained unmatched. The CDR3 bases are TGTGCCAGCAGCCATACTAGCGGGAGGGCCGATACGCAGTATTTT. The encoded protein is CASSHTSGRADTQYF.

This chain uses TRBV30 with TRBJ1-2; D unclear. The germline V gene has CDR1 GTSNPN and CDR2 SVGIG (reference sequence). The CDR3 spans 12 residues. The ends were cut back, 6 bases at V and 1 base at J, with 9 bases in the middle. This CDR3 reads CACNRGNYGYTF. CDR3 bases: TGTGCCTGTAACCGGGGTAACTATGGCTACACCTTC.

This sequence joins TRBV5-6 and TRBJ1-2; 7 positions match TRBD1. The germline V gene has CDR1 SGHDT and CDR2 YYEEEE. Unmatched junction bases numbered 9, after V lost 5 bases and J lost 8 bases. The CDR3 spans 13 residues. CDR3 DNA: TGTGCCAGCAGGAAAGGGACAGTTGAAGGCTACACCTTC. Translating it yields CASRKGTVEGYTF.

This clone has just one count. V gene TRBV5-1 combines with J gene TRBJ1-2, with TRBD1 as a possible D gene (6 bases). The V and J ends lost 0 bases and 5 bases respectively, with 17 bases between them. The CDR3 covers 16 residues. CDR1 is SGHRS, CDR2 YFSETQ, per germline. CDR3 nucleotides: TGCGCCAGCAGCTTGGGGACCGGGACACGGACTTATGGCTACACCTTC. It translates to CASSLGTGTRTYGYTF. Full variable domain (outside the CDR3, taken from reference TRBV5-1 and TRBJ1-2): KAGVTQTPRYLIKTRGQQVTLSCSPISGHRSVSWYQQTPGQGLQFLFEYFSETQRNKGNFPGRFSGRQFSNSRSEMNVSTLELGDSALYLCASSLGTGTRTYGYTFGSGTRLTVV.

In the case of this clone: Other DNA sequences within the sample encode an identical CDR3. The chain combines TRBV2 with TRBJ1-3; D is perhaps TRBD1 (5 bases). CDR1 is SNHLY and CDR2 is FYNNEI in the germline V gene. The CDR3 extends over 14 amino acids. The ends were cut back, 6 bases at V and 0 bases at J, with 9 bases in the middle. DNA of the CDR3: TGTGCCAGCAGCCGCGGGACCTCTGGAAACACCATATATTTT. This translates into CASSRGTSGNTIYF.

The sample holds a few counts of this clone. V is TRBV14 and J is TRBJ1-6; D is possibly TRBD1 (6 bases). Germline V CDR1 and CDR2: SGHDN, FVKESK. The CDR3 extends over 14 amino acids. V dropped 2 bases and J dropped 6 bases, with 8 bases sitting between them. CDR3 in DNA: TGTGCCAGCAGCCAAACAGGGATTAATTCACCCCTCCACTTT. Translation gives CASSQTGINSPLHF. Combining the CDR3 with reference TRBV14 and TRBJ1-6 gives the whole variable domain EAGVTQFPSHSVIEKGQTVTLRCDPISGHDNLYWYRRVMGKEIKFLLHFVKESKQDESGMPNNRFLAERTGGTYSTLKVQPAELEDSGVYFCASSQTGINSPLHFGNGTRLTVT.

The chain has TRBV7-8 and TRBJ1-2; D is unclear. Germline V gives CDR1 SGHVS, CDR2 FQNEAQ. This CDR3 has 13 amino acids. V was pared by 2 bases and J by 4 bases, with 8 bases between. The CDR3: CASSLTASYGYTF. The CDR3 bases are TGTGCCAGCAGCTTAACAGCCTCCTATGGCTACACCTTC. The entire variable domain, with the rest obtained from reference TRBV7-8 and TRBJ1-2, is as follows: GAGVSQSPRYKVAKRGQDVALRCDPISGHVSLFWYQQALGQGPEFLTYFQNEAQLDKSGLPSDRFFAERPEGSVSTLKIQRTQQEDSAVYLCASSLTASYGYTFGSGTRLTVV.

The rearrangement joins TRBV11-2 to TRBJ2-5; 8 bases match TRBD1. The CDR3 contains 19 residues. Unmatched junction bases numbered 21, after V lost 5 bases and J lost 4 bases. Germline V lookup: CDR1 SGHAT, CDR2 FQNNGV. CDR3 nucleotide sequence: TGTGCCAGCAGCCCAGGAGAAATACGGACAGGGTACCCCCCAGAGACCCAGTACTTC. Translating it yields CASSPGEIRTGYPPETQYF.

This clone was recorded a few times. This chain links TRBV6-1 with TRBJ1-5; the match to TRBD1 covers 7 bases. The germline V gene encodes CDR1 MNHNS and CDR2 SASEGT. J gave up 4 bases and V 6 bases, and 6 bases lay outside the gene matches. CDR3 length: 14 residues. The CDR3: CASRDGTVNQPQHF. CDR3 coding DNA: TGTGCCAGCAGGGACGGGACAGTAAATCAGCCCCAGCATTTT.

This chain uses TRBV19 with TRBJ1-2; D remains ambiguous. There are 11 residues in the CDR3. Germline V gives CDR1 LNHDA, CDR2 SQIVND (reference sequence). Trimming left V 7 bases short and J 8 bases short, with 11 bases between. For the CDR3, the DNA is TGTGCCAGTACCCCCGGTTTAGGCTACACCTTC. This translates into CASTPGLGYTF.

V usage is TRBV6-1 and J usage is TRBJ1-5; D gene unclear. V lost 8 bases and J lost 3, with 11 bases in between. Looked up from germline, CDR1 is MNHNS and CDR2 is SASEGT. CDR3 length: 13 residues. The CDR3 DNA is TGTGCCAGCGTGGAGAGATCCAATCAGCCCCAGCATTTT. It specifies CASVERSNQPQHF.

Note on this clone: Other DNA sequences in the same sample also yield this CDR3. The chain links TRBV25-1 to TRBJ1-6; D is unclear. This CDR3 region has 13 residues. V lost 2 bases to trimming and J lost 10 bases, with 9 bases between them. Germline V CDR1 and CDR2: MGHDK, SYGVNS. CDR3 in amino acids: CASSEHSSSPLHF. The CDR3 coding sequence is TGTGCCAGCAGTGAACACTCGTCGTCACCCCTCCACTTT.

The chain recombines TRBV4-1 with TRBJ1-1; 8 positions match TRBD1. V shed 1 base and J 1 base; nucleotides not matched to a gene: 5. Germline CDR1 reads MGHRA; CDR2 reads YSYEKL. The CDR3 is 16 residues long. Here the CDR3 DNA reads TGCGCCAGCAGCCAAGTTTGGGGGACAGGGAACACTGAAGCTTTCTTT. Translation gives CASSQVWGTGNTEAFF.

The chain has TRBV19 and TRBJ2-2; 11 bases are a match to TRBD2. Trimming removed 6 bases from V and 5 bases from J; junction bases left unmatched: 8. The CDR3 runs 16 residues. Germline CDR1 is LNHDA and CDR2 is SQIVND (reference sequence). CDR3 coding DNA: TGTGCCAGTAGCACTACTAGCGGGAGAGGTACCGGGGAGCTGTTTTTT. Translation: CASSTTSGRGTGELFF.

The chain combines TRBV30 with TRBJ1-4, with D uncertain. In germline, CDR1 is GTSNPN, CDR2 SVGIG (reference sequence). This CDR3 region has 13 residues. Trimming cost V 1 base and J 2 bases, with 5 bases left between them. The DNA for the CDR3 is TGTGCCTGGAGTGAGCGGACTAATGAAAAACTGTTTTTT. Its protein product is CAWSERTNEKLFF.

This rearrangement joins TRBV7-6 to TRBJ2-3, with TRBD1 identical over 9 bases. The V gene end was trimmed by 5 bases and the J gene end by 3 bases; junction bases not matched to a gene: 6. Germline V gives CDR1 SGHVS, CDR2 FNYEAQ. This CDR3 has 15 amino acids. CDR3 bases: TGTGCCAGCAGCCAGGGACAGGGAGGAACAGATACGCAGTATTTT. Translated, it gives CASSQGQGGTDTQYF.

As DNA, the CDR3 is TGTGCCAGCAGCTCCCCGACAGGAACCAAAAACATTCAGTACTTC. Translated: CASSSPTGTKNIQYF. V gene TRBV5-4 combines with J gene TRBJ2-4; perhaps TRBD1 as D (6 bases). The ends were cut back, 3 bases at V and 2 bases at J, with 12 bases in the middle. CDR1 and CDR2 from the germline V gene are SGHNT and YYREEE (reference sequence). The CDR3 has 15 amino acids.

CDR3 DNA: TGTGCCAGCAGACGACTAACTGAAGCTTTCTTT. It encodes CASRRLTEAFF. The rearrangement links TRBV6-5 to TRBJ1-1; D not certain. This CDR3 comprises 11 residues. V was shortened by 6 bases and J by 5 bases, with 7 bases between the two germline ends. Per germline, CDR1 MNHEY and CDR2 SVGAGI.

The rearrangement links TRBV2 to TRBJ2-3, with 9 nucleotides matching TRBD1. This CDR3 comprises 15 residues. Germline trimming cut 8 bases from V and 4 bases from J; bases unmatched to any gene: 10. Germline CDR1 is SNHLY and CDR2 is FYNNEI. CDR3 DNA: TGTGCCAGCGCCACCGGGACAGGGATTGCAGATACGCAGTATTTT. Its translation: CASATGTGIADTQYF.